The 23 T cell receptor beta chains listed next were all sequenced from one sample in a study of blood T cell repertoires in COVID-19. Data came from immunoSEQ multiplex PCR; TCRdb stores just in-frame clones and leaves some out. The data show under 150,000 clones, with around 82% seen just once and roughly 3.9% held by the top ten. Sequencing was done on a sample of PBMCs or T cells enriched from blood (not recorded which). The receptors derive from a man aged 50-60 years in a cohort exposed to, infected with or recovered from COVID-19 (not recorded which).

V and J are TRBV14 and TRBJ2-7; perhaps TRBD1 as D (7 bases). CDR1 and CDR2 from the germline V gene are SGHDN and FVKESK. The V end was cut by 4 bases, the J end by 5 bases, with 12 bases between. The CDR3 is 13 amino acids. The CDR3, as DNA: TGTGCCAGCAGCCGTCAGGGGGGTAACGAGCAGTACTTC. This encodes CASSRQGGNEQYF.

The genes are TRBV29-1 and TRBJ1-5, with D maybe TRBD1 (6 bases). Per germline, CDR1 SQVTM and CDR2 ANQGSEA. This CDR3 has 17 residues. V was trimmed by 7 bases and J by 0 bases, leaving 22 bases between them. CDR3 protein: CSAPGIRTDYSNQPQHF. The CDR3 coding sequence is TGCAGCGCCCCCGGGATTCGGACAGACTATAGCAATCAGCCCCAGCATTTT. The full variable domain, its missing parts supplied by reference TRBV29-1 and TRBJ1-5, is SAVISQKPSRDICQRGTSLTIQCQVDSQVTMMFWYRQQPGQSLTLIATANQGSEATYESGFVIDKFPISRPNLTFSTLTVSNMSPEDSSIYLCSAPGIRTDYSNQPQHFGDGTRLSIL.

This clone showed up just a few times. V usage is TRBV9 and J usage is TRBJ2-1, with 10 bases fitting TRBD2. This CDR3 is 14 amino acids long. The junction had 3 bases not matched to a gene; V was cut back by 3 bases and J by 6 bases. Germline V lookup: CDR1 SGDLS, CDR2 YYNGEE. The chain's CDR3 is CASSAGLALNEQFF. The CDR3 nucleotides are TGTGCCAGCAGCGCGGGACTAGCGCTCAATGAGCAGTTCTTC.

This chain links TRBV18 with TRBJ2-7, with TRBD2 matching 12 bases. CDR1 and CDR2 (germline): KGHSH, LQKENI. Trimming removed 2 bases from V and 3 bases from J; junction bases left unmatched: 5. CDR3 size: 16 residues. The CDR3 reads CASSPGLAGPLYEQYF. The CDR3 DNA is TGTGCCAGCTCACCAGGACTAGCGGGACCCCTCTACGAGCAGTACTTC.

V usage is TRBV11-3 and J usage is TRBJ2-7, with TRBD2 matching over 8 bases. V shed 1 base and J 2 bases; nucleotides not matched to a gene: 10. The germline V gene has CDR1 SGHNT and CDR2 YENEEA. This CDR3 has 17 residues. In nucleotides, the CDR3 is TGTGCCAGCAGCTTAGGGGTGGAGCGGGGGCGCGCCTACGAGCAGTACTTC. This gives the protein CASSLGVERGRAYEQYF.

The chain recombines TRBV7-2 with TRBJ1-6; D call uncertain. Germline loops: CDR1 SGHTA, CDR2 FQGNSA. V was trimmed by 2 bases and J by 0 bases, leaving 8 bases between them. The CDR3 loop spans 16 amino acids. The DNA of the CDR3 is TGTGCCAGCAGCTTAACGAGGGACTCCTATAATTCACCCCTCCACTTT. It encodes CASSLTRDSYNSPLHF.

The gene calls are TRBV30 and TRBJ2-1; 8 positions agree with TRBD1. CDR1 is GTSNPN and CDR2 is SVGIG in the germline V gene (reference sequence). The CDR3 spans 13 residues. Trimming took 5 bases from V and 9 from J; bases not matched to a gene: 9. The CDR3 nucleotides are TGTGCCTGGGCTCCCGGACAGGGCAGTGAGCAGTTCTTC. This sequence encodes CAWAPGQGSEQFF.

This chain connects TRBV6-5 to TRBJ1-3; tentative D call: TRBD1 (6 bases). CDR1 MNHEY and CDR2 SVGAGI come from the germline V gene. This CDR3 spans 14 amino acids. Trimming shortened V by 6 bases and J by 2 bases, and 11 bases separated the two germline ends. CDR3 residues: CASSPQGPGNTIYF. The DNA for the CDR3 is TGTGCCAGCAGCCCCCAGGGGCCTGGAAACACCATATATTTT.

This chain connects TRBV7-9 to TRBJ2-7, with D possibly being TRBD2 (6 bases). Trimming removed 4 bases at V and 0 bases at J, with 19 bases between. The CDR3 extends over 17 amino acids. Germline lookup yields CDR1 SEHNR and CDR2 FQNEAQ (reference sequence). This CDR3 is CASSSGLPTMHSYEQYF. CDR3 nucleotides: TGTGCCAGCAGCTCGGGACTTCCGACAATGCACTCCTACGAGCAGTACTTC. The variable domain in full, with the rest retrieved from reference TRBV7-9 and TRBJ2-7, is DTGVSQNPRHKITKRGQNVTFRCDPISEHNRLYWYRQTLGQGPEFLTYFQNEAQLEKSRLLSDRFSAERPKGSFSTLEIQRTEQGDSAMYLCASSSGLPTMHSYEQYFGPGTRLTVT.

This clone was found many times. DNA of the CDR3: TGTGCCAGCAGTGAGAAACCGGGACAACCAAACAATGAGCAGTTCTTC. Residues: CASSEKPGQPNNEQFF. The rearrangement links TRBV6-4 to TRBJ2-1, with D maybe TRBD1 (6 bases). The CDR3 has 16 amino acids. The germline gives CDR1 MRHNA, CDR2 SNTAGT. The ends were cut back, 3 bases at V and 5 bases at J, with 17 bases in the middle.

This clone was seen just once. The V call is TRBV11-3, the J call TRBJ2-3, with TRBD2 matching over 9 bases. Germline V gene data show CDR1 as SGHNT and CDR2 as YENEEA. This CDR3 is 16 amino acids long. The V segment lost 2 bases and the J segment 4 bases; nucleotides outside the gene matches: 7. The CDR3 is CASSLTASGNSDTQYF. The CDR3 nucleotides are TGTGCCAGCAGCTTAACGGCTAGCGGGAACTCAGATACGCAGTATTTT.

This sequence joins TRBV19 and TRBJ2-3, with D possibly being TRBD2 (6 bases). V was pared by 3 bases and J by 1 base, with 11 bases between. This CDR3 is built from 15 residues. Looked up from germline, CDR1 is LNHDA and CDR2 is SQIVND (reference sequence). The CDR3 coding sequence is TGTGCCAGTAGTATTGGAGGGTCTGGCACAGATACGCAGTATTTT. Amino acid sequence: CASSIGGSGTDTQYF.

The V call is TRBV2, the J call TRBJ2-5, with a tentative D call TRBD1 (8 bases). Germline V gives CDR1 SNHLY, CDR2 FYNNEI. With 7 bases removed from V and 10 bases from J, the gap between germline ends came to 19 bases. This CDR3 spans 13 amino acids. The CDR3 DNA reads TGTGCCAGCATTCTCGACAGGGGAGGGTTCCAGTACTTC. Its protein product is CASILDRGGFQYF. Drawing the rest from reference TRBV2 and TRBJ2-5, the complete variable domain is EPEVTQTPSHQVTQMGQEVILRCVPISNHLYFYWYRQILGQKVEFLVSFYNNEISEKSEIFDDQFSVERPDGSNFTLKIRSTKLEDSAMYFCASILDRGGFQYFGPGTRLLVL.

This chain uses TRBV5-4 with TRBJ1-1, with 7 bases that match TRBD1. This CDR3 has 15 residues. Per germline, CDR1 SGHNT and CDR2 YYREEE (reference sequence). V lost 3 bases to trimming and J lost 0 bases; unmatched junction nucleotides: 5. As DNA, the CDR3 is TGTGCCAGCAGCTCGGACAGGTTGCTGAACACTGAAGCTTTCTTT. Amino acid sequence: CASSSDRLLNTEAFF.

The chain uses TRBV5-4 and TRBJ1-3; 7 positions match TRBD1. J was trimmed by 5 bases and V by 5 bases; bases with no gene match: 7. The germline CDR1 and CDR2 sequences are SGHNT and YYREEE (reference sequence). The CDR3 runs to 14 residues. The CDR3 protein is CASSSGTERNTIYF. Here the CDR3 DNA reads TGTGCCAGCAGTTCCGGGACAGAGAGAAACACCATATATTTT.

The chain is built from TRBV11-3 and TRBJ2-1; 15 bases fit TRBD2. This CDR3 spans 16 amino acids. Germline trimming cut 5 bases from V and 6 bases from J; bases unmatched to any gene: 5. Germline V gene data show CDR1 as SGHNT and CDR2 as YENEEA. CDR3 nucleotides: TGTGCCAGCAGCCCACCGGGACTAGCGGGGGGCAATGAGCAGTTCTTC. Its protein product is CASSPPGLAGGNEQFF. The variable domain in full, completed from reference TRBV11-3 and TRBJ2-1, reads EAGVVQSPRYKIIEKKQPVAFWCNPISGHNTLYWYLQNLGQGPELLIRYENEEAVDDSQLPKDRFSAERLKGVDSTLKIQPAELGDSAVYLCASSPPGLAGGNEQFFGPGTRLTVL.

The chain recombines TRBV6-5 with TRBJ1-2, with D unresolved. This CDR3 is built from 15 residues. Trimming left V 7 bases short and J 0 bases short, with 15 bases between. CDR1 is MNHEY, CDR2 SVGAGI, per germline. The CDR3: CASTPFRGANYGYTF. CDR3 nucleotide sequence: TGTGCCAGCACCCCCTTTCGAGGAGCTAACTATGGCTACACCTTC.

The table lists this clone with a count of one. The rearrangement links TRBV20-1 to TRBJ2-3; D is unclear. Germline assignment: CDR1 DFQATT and CDR2 SNEGSKA (reference sequence). Trimming pared 6 bases from V and 1 base from J, leaving 5 bases between. The length of the CDR3 is 11 residues. CDR3 coding DNA: TGCAGTGCGCAGGGCACAGATACGCAGTATTTT. Its translation: CSAQGTDTQYF.

The rearrangement joins TRBV7-9 to TRBJ2-5; TRBD2 matches at 12 bases. Germline CDR1 is SEHNR and CDR2 is FQNEAQ (reference sequence). The CDR3 totals 15 residues. Trimming took 5 bases from V and 4 from J; bases not matched to a gene: 5. The CDR3 bases are TGTGCCAGCAGCCTTCGGACTAGCGGGGTAGAGACCCAGTACTTC. Translated, it gives CASSLRTSGVETQYF.

The genes are TRBV3-1 (or the pseudogene TRBV3-2) and TRBJ2-7; TRBD2 matches at 8 bases. Unmatched junction bases numbered 5, after V lost 1 base and J lost 3 bases. The CDR3 consists of 15 residues. CDR1 is LGHDT, CDR2 YNNKEL, per germline (reference sequence). The CDR3 sequence is CASSQAPGLVYEQYF. As DNA, the CDR3 is TGTGCCAGCAGCCAAGCTCCGGGACTAGTCTACGAGCAGTACTTC.

The chain joins TRBV27 to TRBJ2-1; 10 nucleotides match TRBD2. This CDR3 region has 16 residues. V lost 4 bases and J lost 12; bases outside the gene matches: 15. Germline assignment: CDR1 MNHEY and CDR2 SMNVEV (reference sequence). The CDR3, as DNA: TGTGCCAGCAGTTATTTACTAGCGGGAATGAGTAAAAGGCAGTTCTTC. It translates to CASSYLLAGMSKRQFF.

The rearrangement joins TRBV14 to TRBJ2-6; D perhaps matches TRBD2 (6 bases). The V gene lost 5 bases and the J gene lost 0 bases, with 14 bases spanning the gap. Germline loops: CDR1 SGHDN, CDR2 FVKESK. The length of the CDR3 is 17 residues. The CDR3 DNA reads as TGTGCCAGCAGCAAATGGAGGGCAATCTCTGGGGCCAACGTCCTGACTTTC. Translated: CASSKWRAISGANVLTF.

This chain links TRBV18 with TRBJ1-4, with TRBD1 matching over 10 bases. Looked up from germline, CDR1 is KGHSH and CDR2 is LQKENI. The trim removed 4 bases at V and 7 bases at J, leaving 3 bases unmatched. This CDR3 contains 14 residues. The CDR3 DNA reads as TGTGCCAGCTCACAAAGACAGGGGGCTGAAAAACTGTTTTTT. Amino acids: CASSQRQGAEKLFF.